This T cell receptor (beta chain) is drawn from a study of T cells expressing NK-cell markers. TCRdb re-analyzed the 5' RACE reads; it lists each CDR3 protein once, without DNA. The sample spans about 440,000 distinct CDR3 sequences; the ten largest clones claim 7.3%. CDR3 size: 14 residues. CDR1 and CDR2 from the germline V gene are MNHEY and SMNVEV (reference sequence). The source of this sequence is a woman aged 18-70 years in good health. The V gene is TRBV27, the J gene TRBJ1-1; TCRdb's D gene call, TRBD1, goes unchecked for lack of DNA. The sample comprised blood T cells: a sorted CD56 or NKG2C T cell subset, CD4+ or CD8+ T cells, or bulk PBMC T cells (not recorded which). The CDR3 region is CASSPGRLGTEAFF.